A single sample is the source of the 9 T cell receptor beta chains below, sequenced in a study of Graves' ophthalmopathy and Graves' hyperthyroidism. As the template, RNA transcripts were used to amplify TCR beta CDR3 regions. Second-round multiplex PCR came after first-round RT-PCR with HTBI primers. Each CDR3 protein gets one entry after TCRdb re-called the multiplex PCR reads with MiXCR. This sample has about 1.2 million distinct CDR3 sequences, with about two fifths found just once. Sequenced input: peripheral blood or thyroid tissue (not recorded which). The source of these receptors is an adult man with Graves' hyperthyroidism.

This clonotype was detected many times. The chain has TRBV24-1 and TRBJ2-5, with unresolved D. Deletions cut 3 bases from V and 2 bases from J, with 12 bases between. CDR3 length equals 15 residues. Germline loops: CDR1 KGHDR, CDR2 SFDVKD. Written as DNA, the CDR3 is TGTGCCACCAGTGATCTTGGCGGATTACAAGAGACCCAGTACTTC. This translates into CATSDLGGLQETQYF.

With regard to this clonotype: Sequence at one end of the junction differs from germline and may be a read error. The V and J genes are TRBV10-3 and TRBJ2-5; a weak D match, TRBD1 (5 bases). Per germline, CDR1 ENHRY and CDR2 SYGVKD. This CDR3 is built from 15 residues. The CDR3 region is CASSYQAGLSSTQYF. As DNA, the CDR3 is TGTGCCAGCAGTTACCAGGCAGGGCTCAGTTCGACCCAGTACTTC.

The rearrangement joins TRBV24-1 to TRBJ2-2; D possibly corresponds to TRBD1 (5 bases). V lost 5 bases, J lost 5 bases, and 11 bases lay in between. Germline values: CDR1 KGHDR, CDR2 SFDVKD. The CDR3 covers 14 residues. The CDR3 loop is CATSARWTTGELFF. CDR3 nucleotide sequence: TGTGCCACCAGTGCTAGGTGGACAACCGGGGAGCTGTTTTTT.

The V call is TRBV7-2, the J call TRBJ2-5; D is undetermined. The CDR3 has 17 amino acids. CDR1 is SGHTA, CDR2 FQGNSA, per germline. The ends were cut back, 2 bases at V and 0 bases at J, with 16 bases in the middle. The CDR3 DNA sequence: TGTGCCAGCAGCTTAATCCGGAACTCAAAGTACCAAGAGACCCAGTACTTC. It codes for CASSLIRNSKYQETQYF.

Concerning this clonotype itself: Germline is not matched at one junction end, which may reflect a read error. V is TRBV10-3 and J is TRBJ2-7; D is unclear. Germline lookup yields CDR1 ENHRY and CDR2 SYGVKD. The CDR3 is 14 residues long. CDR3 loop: CASSSAPGYYEQYF. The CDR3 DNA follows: TGTGCCAGCAGTTCAGCTCCAGGTTACTACGAGCAGTACTTC.

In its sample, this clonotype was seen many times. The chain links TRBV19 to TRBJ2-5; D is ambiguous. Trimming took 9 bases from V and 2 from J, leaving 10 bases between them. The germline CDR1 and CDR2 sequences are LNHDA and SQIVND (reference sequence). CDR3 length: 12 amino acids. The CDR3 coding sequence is TGTGCCAGCAGCATTGATCAAGAGACCCAGTACTTC. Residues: CASSIDQETQYF.

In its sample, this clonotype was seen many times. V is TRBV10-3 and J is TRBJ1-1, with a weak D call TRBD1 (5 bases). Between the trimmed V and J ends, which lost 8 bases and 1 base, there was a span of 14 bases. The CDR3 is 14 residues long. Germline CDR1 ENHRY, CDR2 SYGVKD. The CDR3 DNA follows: TGTGCCATCGGACAAAAACCGTCGAACACTGAAGCTTTCTTT. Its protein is CAIGQKPSNTEAFF.

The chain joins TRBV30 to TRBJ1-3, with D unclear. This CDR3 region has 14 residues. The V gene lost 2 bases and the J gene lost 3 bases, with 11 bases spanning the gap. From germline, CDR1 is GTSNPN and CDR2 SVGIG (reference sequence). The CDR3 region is CAWSLGRNGNTIYF. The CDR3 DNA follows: TGTGCCTGGAGTCTCGGCCGAAATGGAAACACCATATATTTT.

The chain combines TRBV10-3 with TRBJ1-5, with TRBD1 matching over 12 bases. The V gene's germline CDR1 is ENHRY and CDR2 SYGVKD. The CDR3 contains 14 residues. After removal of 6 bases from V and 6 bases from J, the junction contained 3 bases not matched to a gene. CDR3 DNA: TGTGCCATCAGCGGGACAGGGGGCGTTCAGCCCCAGCATTTT. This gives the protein CAISGTGGVQPQHF.